The entry that follows covers one TCR beta chain sequence. Its antigen is undetermined. The source of the sample is a study of CD4 T cells in relation to SARS-CoV-2 and coronaviruses. Study-wide background: ViraFEST: approximately 10-day antigen culture of PBMCs, then TCR beta CDR3 sequencing.

This table comes from immunoSEQ multiplex PCR, and its TCRdb copy is limited to in-frame clones, with some not included. This repertoire shows around 32,000 clones, approximately 76% found once; its top ten account for roughly 14%. Germline lookup yields CDR1 SGHTA and CDR2 FQGNSA. Trimming removed 1 base at V and 4 bases at J, with 11 bases between. This CDR3 is 15 amino acids long. CD4+ T cells from unexposed donors were obtained before the COVID-19 pandemic (2011-2018). CD4+ T cells were isolated from the cells after 10 days of culture. Sequences were obtained from CD4+ T cells from PBMCs, cultured in vitro. The sequence came from a human donor in good health. The rearrangement uses TRBV7-2 and TRBJ1-5, with D hard to call. The CDR3 sequence: CASSLDYRTNQPQHF. CDR3 coding DNA: TGTGCCAGCAGCTTAGATTACAGAACAAATCAGCCCCAGCATTTT. The variable domain in full, completed from reference TRBV7-2 and TRBJ1-5, reads GAGVSQSPSNKVTEKGKDVELRCDPISGHTALYWYRQSLGQGLEFLIYFQGNSAPDKSGLPSDRFSAERTGGSVSTLTIQRTQQEDSAVYLCASSLDYRTNQPQHFGDGTRLSIL.